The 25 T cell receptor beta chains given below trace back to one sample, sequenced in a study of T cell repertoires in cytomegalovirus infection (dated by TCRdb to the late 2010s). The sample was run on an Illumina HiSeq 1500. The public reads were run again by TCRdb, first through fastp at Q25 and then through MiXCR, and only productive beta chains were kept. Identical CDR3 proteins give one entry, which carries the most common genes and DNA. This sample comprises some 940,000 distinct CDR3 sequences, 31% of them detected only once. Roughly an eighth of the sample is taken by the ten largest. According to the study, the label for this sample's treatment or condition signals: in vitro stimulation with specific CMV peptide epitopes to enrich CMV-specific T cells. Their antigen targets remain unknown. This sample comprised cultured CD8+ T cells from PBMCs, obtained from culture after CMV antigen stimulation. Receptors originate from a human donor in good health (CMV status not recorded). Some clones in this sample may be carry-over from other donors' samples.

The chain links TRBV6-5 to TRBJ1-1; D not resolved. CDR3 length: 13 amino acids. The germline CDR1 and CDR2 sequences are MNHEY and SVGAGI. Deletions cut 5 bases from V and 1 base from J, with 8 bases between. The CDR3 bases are TGTGCCAGCAGTACACCAACGAACACTGAAGCTTTCTTT. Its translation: CASSTPTNTEAFF.

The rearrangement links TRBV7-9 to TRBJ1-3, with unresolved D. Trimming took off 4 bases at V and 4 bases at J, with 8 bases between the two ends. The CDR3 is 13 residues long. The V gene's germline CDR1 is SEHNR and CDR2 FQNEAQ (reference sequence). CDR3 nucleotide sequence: TGTGCCAGCAGCTCATACAACGGAAACACCATATATTTT. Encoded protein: CASSSYNGNTIYF.

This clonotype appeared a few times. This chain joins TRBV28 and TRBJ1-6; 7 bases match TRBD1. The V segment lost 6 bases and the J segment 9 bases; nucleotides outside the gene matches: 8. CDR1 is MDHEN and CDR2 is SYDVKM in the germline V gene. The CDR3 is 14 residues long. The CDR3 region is CASSPRTGGSPLHF. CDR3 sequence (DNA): TGTGCCAGCAGCCCCCGGACAGGAGGTTCACCCCTCCACTTT.

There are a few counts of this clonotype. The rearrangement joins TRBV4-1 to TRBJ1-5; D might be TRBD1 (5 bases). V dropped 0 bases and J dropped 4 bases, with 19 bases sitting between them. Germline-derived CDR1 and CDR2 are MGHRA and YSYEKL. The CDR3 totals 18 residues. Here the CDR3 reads CASSQDEAPGSLNQPQHF. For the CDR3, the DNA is TGCGCCAGCAGCCAAGATGAGGCCCCAGGGTCCCTTAATCAGCCCCAGCATTTT.

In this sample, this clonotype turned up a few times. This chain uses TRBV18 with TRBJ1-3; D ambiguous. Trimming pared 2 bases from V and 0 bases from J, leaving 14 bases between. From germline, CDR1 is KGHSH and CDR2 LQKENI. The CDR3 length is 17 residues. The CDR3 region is CASSPEASSPSGNTIYF. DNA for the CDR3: TGTGCCAGCTCACCAGAGGCATCTTCACCCTCTGGAAACACCATATATTTT. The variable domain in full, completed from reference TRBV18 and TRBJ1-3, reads NAGVMQNPRHLVRRRGQEARLRCSPMKGHSHVYWYRQLPEEGLKFMVYLQKENIIDESGMPKERFSAEFPKEGPSILRIQQVVRGDSAAYFCASSPEASSPSGNTIYFGEGSWLTVV.

CDR3 nucleotide sequence: TGTGCCAGCAGTTCAGGGGGCGCGAAAGGCTACACCTTC. Translating it yields CASSSGGAKGYTF. This chain uses TRBV5-3 with TRBJ1-2; 8 bases match TRBD1. TRBV5-3 qualifies as an ORF whose function is uncertain. V was clipped by 8 bases and J by 8 bases; unmatched bases: 11. The CDR3 sequence is 13 residues long.

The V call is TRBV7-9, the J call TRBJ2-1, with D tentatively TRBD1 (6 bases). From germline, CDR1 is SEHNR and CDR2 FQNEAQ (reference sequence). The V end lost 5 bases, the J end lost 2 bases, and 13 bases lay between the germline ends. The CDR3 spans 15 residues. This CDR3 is CASSGGTGPYNEQFF. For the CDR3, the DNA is TGTGCCAGCAGCGGTGGAACAGGGCCCTACAATGAGCAGTTCTTC.

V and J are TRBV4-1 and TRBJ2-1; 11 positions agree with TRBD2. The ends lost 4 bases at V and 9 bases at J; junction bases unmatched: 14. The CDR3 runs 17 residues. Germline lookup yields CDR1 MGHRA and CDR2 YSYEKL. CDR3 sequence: CASSLNTGTSGLSEQFF. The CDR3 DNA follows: TGCGCCAGCAGCCTAAATACCGGGACTAGCGGCCTCAGTGAGCAGTTCTTC.

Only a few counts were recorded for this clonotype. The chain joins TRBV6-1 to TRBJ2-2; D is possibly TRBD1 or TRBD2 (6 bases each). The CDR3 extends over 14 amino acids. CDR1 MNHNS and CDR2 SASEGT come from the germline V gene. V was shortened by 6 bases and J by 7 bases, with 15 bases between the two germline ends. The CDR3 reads CASSLIKGGGELFF. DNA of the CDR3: TGTGCCAGCAGCCTAATCAAGGGGGGCGGGGAGCTGTTTTTT.

The CDR3 protein is CASSFPGAPYNEQFF. The CDR3 region has the DNA TGTGCCAGCAGCTTCCCGGGGGCCCCCTACAATGAGCAGTTCTTC. This sequence joins TRBV11-3 and TRBJ2-1; D might be TRBD1 or TRBD2, each matching 6 bases. Germline-derived CDR1 and CDR2 are SGHNT and YENEEA. The CDR3 extends over 15 amino acids. Trimming took 3 bases from V and 2 from J, leaving 11 bases between them. Based on the CDR3 plus reference TRBV11-3 and TRBJ2-1, the full variable domain is EAGVVQSPRYKIIEKKQPVAFWCNPISGHNTLYWYLQNLGQGPELLIRYENEEAVDDSQLPKDRFSAERLKGVDSTLKIQPAELGDSAVYLCASSFPGAPYNEQFFGPGTRLTVL.

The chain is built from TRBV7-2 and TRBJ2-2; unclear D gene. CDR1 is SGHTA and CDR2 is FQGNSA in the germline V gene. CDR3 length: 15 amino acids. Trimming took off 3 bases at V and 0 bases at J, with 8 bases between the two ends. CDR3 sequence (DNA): TGTGCCAGCAGCTTCCCACTAACGAACACCGGGGAGCTGTTTTTT. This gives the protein CASSFPLTNTGELFF.

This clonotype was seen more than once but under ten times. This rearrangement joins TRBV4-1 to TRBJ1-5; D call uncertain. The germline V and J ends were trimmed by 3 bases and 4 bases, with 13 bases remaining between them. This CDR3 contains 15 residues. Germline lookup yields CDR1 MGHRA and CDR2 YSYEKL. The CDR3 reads CASSHPPGSNQPQHF. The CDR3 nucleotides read TGCGCCAGCAGCCACCCCCCGGGATCTAATCAGCCCCAGCATTTT.

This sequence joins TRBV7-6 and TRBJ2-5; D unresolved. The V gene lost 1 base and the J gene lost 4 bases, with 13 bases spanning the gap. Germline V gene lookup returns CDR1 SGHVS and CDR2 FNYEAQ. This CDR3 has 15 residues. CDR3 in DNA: TGTGCCAGCAGCTTAGTGTTTGCAGTCAGAGAGACCCAGTACTTC. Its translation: CASSLVFAVRETQYF.

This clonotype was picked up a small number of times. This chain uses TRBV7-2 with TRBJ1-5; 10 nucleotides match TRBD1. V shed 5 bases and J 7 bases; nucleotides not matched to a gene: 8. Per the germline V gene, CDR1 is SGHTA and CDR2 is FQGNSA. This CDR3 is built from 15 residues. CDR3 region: CASSLWTGGGQPQHF. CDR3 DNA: TGTGCCAGCAGCCTCTGGACAGGGGGTGGACAGCCCCAGCATTTT.

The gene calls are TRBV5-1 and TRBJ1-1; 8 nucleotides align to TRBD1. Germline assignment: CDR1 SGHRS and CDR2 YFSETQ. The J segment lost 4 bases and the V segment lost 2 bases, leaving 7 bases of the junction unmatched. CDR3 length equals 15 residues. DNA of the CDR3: TGCGCCAGCAGCTTATCCAGGGGGCGGAGCACTGAAGCTTTCTTT. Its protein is CASSLSRGRSTEAFF.

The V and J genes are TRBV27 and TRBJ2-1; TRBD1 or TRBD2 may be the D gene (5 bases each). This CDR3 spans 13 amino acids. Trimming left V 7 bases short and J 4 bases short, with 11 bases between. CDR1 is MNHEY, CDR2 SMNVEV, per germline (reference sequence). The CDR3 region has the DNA TGTGCCAGCACGGGGCCAGGGTACAATGAGCAGTTCTTC. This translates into CASTGPGYNEQFF.

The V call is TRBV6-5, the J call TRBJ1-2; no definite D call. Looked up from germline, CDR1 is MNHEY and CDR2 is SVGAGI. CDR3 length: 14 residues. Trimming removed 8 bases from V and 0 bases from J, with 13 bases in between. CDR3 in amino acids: CASSTSPANYGYTF. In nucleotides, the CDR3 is TGTGCCAGCTCAACATCCCCAGCTAACTATGGCTACACCTTC.

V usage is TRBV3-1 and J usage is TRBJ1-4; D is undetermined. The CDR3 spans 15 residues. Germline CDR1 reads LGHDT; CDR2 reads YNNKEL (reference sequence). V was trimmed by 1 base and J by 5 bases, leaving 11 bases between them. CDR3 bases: TGTGCCAGCAGCCAAGGGAACAGTGACAATGAAAAACTGTTTTTT. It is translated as CASSQGNSDNEKLFF. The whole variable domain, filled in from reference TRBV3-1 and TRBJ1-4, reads DTAVSQTPKYLVTQMGNDKSIKCEQNLGHDTMYWYKQDSKKFLKIMFSYNNKELIINETVPNRFSPKSPDKAHLNLHINSLELGDSAVYFCASSQGNSDNEKLFFGSGTQLSVL.

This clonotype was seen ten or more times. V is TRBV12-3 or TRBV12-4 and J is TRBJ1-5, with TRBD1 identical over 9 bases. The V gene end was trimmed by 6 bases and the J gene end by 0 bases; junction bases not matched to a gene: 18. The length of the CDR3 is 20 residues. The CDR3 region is CASSPTTRLQGAGSNQPQHF. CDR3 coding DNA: TGTGCCAGCAGCCCAACTACAAGATTACAGGGGGCAGGTAGCAATCAGCCCCAGCATTTT.

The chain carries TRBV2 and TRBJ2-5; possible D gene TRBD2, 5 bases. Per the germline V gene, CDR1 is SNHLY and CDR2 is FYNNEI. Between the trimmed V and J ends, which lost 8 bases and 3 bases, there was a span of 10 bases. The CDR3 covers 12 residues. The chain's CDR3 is CASPTGKETQYF. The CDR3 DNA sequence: TGTGCCAGCCCCACGGGGAAAGAGACCCAGTACTTC.

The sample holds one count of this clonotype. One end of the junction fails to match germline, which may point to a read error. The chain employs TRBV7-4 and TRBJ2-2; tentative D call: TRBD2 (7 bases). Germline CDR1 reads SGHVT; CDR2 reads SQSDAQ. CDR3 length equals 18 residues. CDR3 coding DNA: TGTGTCAGCAGCGGGGCCCGTAGGAGGACAGTCAACACCGGGGAGCTGTTTTTT. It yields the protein CVSSGARRRTVNTGELFF.

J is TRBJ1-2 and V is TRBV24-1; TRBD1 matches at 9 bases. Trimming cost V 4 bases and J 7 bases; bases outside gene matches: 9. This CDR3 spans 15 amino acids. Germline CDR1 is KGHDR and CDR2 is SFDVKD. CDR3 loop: CATSERGQGRGGYTF. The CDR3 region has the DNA TGTGCCACCAGTGAACGAGGACAGGGGAGAGGTGGCTACACCTTC.

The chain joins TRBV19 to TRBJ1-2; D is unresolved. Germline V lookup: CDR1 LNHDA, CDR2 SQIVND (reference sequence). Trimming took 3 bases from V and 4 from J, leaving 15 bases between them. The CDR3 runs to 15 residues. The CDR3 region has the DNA TGTGCCAGTAGTATCGGGCCGGGCGGCCGCTATGGCTACACCTTC. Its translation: CASSIGPGGRYGYTF.

The CDR3 sequence: CASSYSQDFGYSNQPQHF. As DNA, the CDR3 is TGTGCCAGCAGTTATTCCCAAGACTTTGGCTACAGCAATCAGCCCCAGCATTTT. The gene calls are TRBV6-2 or TRBV6-3 and TRBJ1-5; D not resolved. The germline V gene has CDR1 MNHEY and CDR2 SVGEGT. The CDR3 sequence is 18 residues long. V was pared by 3 bases and J by 1 base, with 19 bases between.

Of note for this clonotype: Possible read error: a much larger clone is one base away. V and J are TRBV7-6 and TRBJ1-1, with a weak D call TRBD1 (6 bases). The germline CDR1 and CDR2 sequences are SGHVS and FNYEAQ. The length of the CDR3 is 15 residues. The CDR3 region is CASSLEAGAGTVAFF. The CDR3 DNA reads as TGTGCCAGCAGCTTAGAAGCAGGGGCGGGGACTGTAGCTTTCTTT.